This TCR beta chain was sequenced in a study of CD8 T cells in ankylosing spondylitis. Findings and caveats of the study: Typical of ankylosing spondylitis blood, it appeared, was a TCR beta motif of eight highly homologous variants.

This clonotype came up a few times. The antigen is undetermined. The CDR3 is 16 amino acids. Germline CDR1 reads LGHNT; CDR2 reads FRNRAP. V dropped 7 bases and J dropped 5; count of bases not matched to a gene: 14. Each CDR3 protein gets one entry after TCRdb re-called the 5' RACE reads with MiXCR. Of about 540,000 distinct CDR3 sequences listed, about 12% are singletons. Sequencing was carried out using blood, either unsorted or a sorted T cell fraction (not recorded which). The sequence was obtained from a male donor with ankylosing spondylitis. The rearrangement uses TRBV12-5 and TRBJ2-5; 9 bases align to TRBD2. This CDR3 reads CASASGREGLLETQYF. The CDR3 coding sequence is TGTGCTAGTGCCTCCGGGCGGGAGGGCCTTTTGGAGACCCAGTACTTC. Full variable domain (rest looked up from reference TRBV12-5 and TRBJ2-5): DARVTQTPRHKVTEMGQEVTMRCQPILGHNTVFWYRQTMMQGLELLAYFRNRAPLDDSGMPKDRFSAEMPDATLATLKIQPSEPRDSAVYFCASASGREGLLETQYFGPGTRLLVL.